These T cell receptor beta chains were read from a single sample in a study of graft-versus-host responses after intestinal transplantation. Only in-frame clones appear in the TCRdb table, and some are missing; sequencing was by immunoSEQ multiplex PCR. The table has approximately 63,000 clones, around 92% seen once. The antigens of these receptors remain unknown. Source: unstimulated CD4+ T cells sorted from spleen or lymph node cells, taken before transplant. The source of these receptors is a human donor who was the organ donor for an intestinal transplant. CDR3s include the opening cysteine and the closing phenylalanine or tryptophan. D genes are given only for firm matches. Expanded clones are given a class, and other clones once, few, many or no size at all.

>TRBV2|-|-|TRBJ1-2
TGTGCCAGCCGTGGCTACACCTTC
CASRGYTF
>TRBV21-1|-|-|TRBJ2-1
TGTGCCAGCAGCAAGGTTCTCGGACTAGCGGGGGTGGTCTCCTACAATGAGCAGTTCTTC
CASSKVLGLAGVVSYNEQFF
>TRBV4-1|-|-|TRBJ1-2
TGCGCCAGCAGCCAAGATGGACGCCGGTACCTTAACTATGGCTACACCTTC
CASSQDGRRYLNYGYTF
>TRBV5-4|-|-|TRBJ2-6
TGTGCCAGCAGCCCTGTTAGCTCTGGGGCCAACGCCCTGACTTTC
CASSPVSSGANALTF
>TRBV5-6|-|-|TRBJ2-2
TGTGCCAGCAGCTTGAACACCGGGGAGCTGTTTTTT
CASSLNTGELFF
>TRBV11-2|-|-|TRBJ1-6
TGTGCCAGCAGCTTAGCCCAGAGGCCCCTCCACTTT
CASSLAQRPLHF
>TRBV5-6|TRBD1|-|TRBJ1-2
TGTGCCAGCAGCTTGCCAGGGGGCTATGGCTACACCTTC
CASSLPGGYGYTF
>TRBV6-5|-|-|TRBJ1-1
TGTGCCAGCAGGCGGAGGAACACTGAAGCTTTCTTT
CASRRRNTEAFF
>TRBV7-2|-|-|TRBJ2-4
TGTGCCAGCAGCCCCTCAGACAGTCCCAAAAACATTCAGTACTTC
CASSPSDSPKNIQYF
>TRBV4-3|TRBD2|few|TRBJ2-3
TGCGCCAGCAGCCAAGATCAAACCAGCGGGGGTGCAGATACGCAGTATTTT
CASSQDQTSGGADTQYF
>TRBV11-1|-|-|TRBJ2-7
TGTGCCAGCAGCCCTGGGCTAAGCGCTTACTACGAGCAGTACTTC
CASSPGLSAYYEQYF
>TRBV18|-|-|TRBJ2-7
TGTGCCAGCTCACCAAACTCTATCGGTGCTAGCAGCGAGCAGTACTTC
CASSPNSIGASSEQYF
>TRBV19|-|-|TRBJ2-7
TGTGCCAGTAGTATCCGACCTCGAGGGGGGCCCTACGAGCAGTACTTC
CASSIRPRGGPYEQYF
>TRBV29-1|-|-|TRBJ2-1
TGCAGCGCCAGATTGGGGGGCTCCTACAATGAGCAGTTCTTC
CSARLGGSYNEQFF
>TRBV6-1|TRBD1|-|TRBJ2-7
TGTGCCAGCATAGGACAGGTCCGGAGGGAGCAGTACTTC
CASIGQVRREQYF
>TRBV15|-|-|TRBJ1-2
TGTGCCACCAGCAGAGATATGAGCGGACCTTGGGTTGCTTACTATGGCTACACCTTC
CATSRDMSGPWVAYYGYTF
>TRBV5-5|-|-|TRBJ1-3
TGTGCCAGCAGCTGGACGGGATCCGGAAACACCATATATTTT
CASSWTGSGNTIYF
>TRBV28|-|once|TRBJ2-7
TGTGCCAGCACCGAGTGGGGCAGGGGCGCCTACGAGCAGTACTTC
CASTEWGRGAYEQYF
>TRBV11-2|-|-|TRBJ1-1
TGTGCCAGCAGCTTAGCCGGCAGGGAGGGGTCTGAAGCTTTCTTT
CASSLAGREGSEAFF
>TRBV11-2|TRBD2|-|TRBJ2-2
TGTGCCAGCAGCCTATGGGGGGGAACCGGGGAGCTGTTTTTT
CASSLWGGTGELFF
>TRBV5-4|TRBD1|-|TRBJ1-2
TGTGCCAGCAGCTCATTCCAGGGGGATGACTATGGCTACACCTTC
CASSSFQGDDYGYTF
>TRBV5-1|-|-|TRBJ1-1
TGCGCCAGCAGCTTGGGGGATTTTAGGGGCACTGAAGCTTTCTTT
CASSLGDFRGTEAFF
>TRBV7-8|TRBD1|-|TRBJ1-1
TGTGCCAGCAGCTTAGGCGGACAGGTAGGCGGCATGAACACTGAAGCTTTCTTT
CASSLGGQVGGMNTEAFF
>TRBV7-9|-|-|TRBJ2-7
TGTGCCAGCAGCTTATTTGGGTCCTACGAGCAGTACTTC
CASSLFGSYEQYF
>TRBV7-9|-|-|TRBJ2-3
TGTGCCAGCAGCCCGCCCCCGGGATTGGGCACAGATACGCAGTATTTT
CASSPPPGLGTDTQYF
>TRBV27|-|-|TRBJ1-6
TGTGCCAGCAGTTTCCAGAAGGATAATTCACCCCTCCACTTT
CASSFQKDNSPLHF
>TRBV5-1|TRBD2|once|TRBJ2-2
TGCGCCAGCAGCCTTCTGGCGGGGGCGAACACCGGGGAGCTGTTTTTT
CASSLLAGANTGELFF
>TRBV6-1|-|-|TRBJ2-5
TGTGCCAGCAGTGAGCACAGGGGAGGGGTTGGAGAGACCCAGTACTTC
CASSEHRGGVGETQYF
>TRBV7-3|TRBD1|once|TRBJ2-2
TGTGCCAGCAGCTTAAAGGGGGCGAGTACCGGGGAGCTGTTTTTT
CASSLKGASTGELFF
>TRBV15|TRBD1|once|TRBJ2-3
TGTGCCACCAGCAGGGGACAGTTGCGGCTCACAGATACGCAGTATTTT
CATSRGQLRLTDTQYF
>TRBV5-1|TRBD1|-|TRBJ2-1
TGCGCCAGCAGCTTATCAGGACAGGCCAACAATGAGCAGTTCTTC
CASSLSGQANNEQFF
>TRBV9|TRBD2|-|TRBJ2-3
TGTGCCAGCAGCGTAGGCCCTAGCGGGGGGGGAGGAGATACGCAGTATTTT
CASSVGPSGGGGDTQYF
>TRBV19|-|-|TRBJ2-3
TGTGCCAGTAGTATAGACAGGGCACCATTCACAGATACGCAGTATTTT
CASSIDRAPFTDTQYF
>TRBV7-9|TRBD1|-|TRBJ1-1
TGTGCCAGCAGCTCTTTTGACAGGGGCCGCGCTTTCTTT
CASSSFDRGRAFF
>TRBV30|TRBD2|-|TRBJ2-5
TGTGCCTGGAAAGAGCGGGGGTTCCAAGAGACCCAGTACTTC
CAWKERGFQETQYF
>TRBV4-2|-|once|TRBJ1-6
TGTGCCAGCAGCCAAGATAAGGGTGCGGGCGATAATTCACCCCTCCACTTT
CASSQDKGAGDNSPLHF
>TRBV10-3|-|-|TRBJ2-6
TGTGCCATCAGTGAGGACAGGGCCAACGTCCTGACTTTC
CAISEDRANVLTF
>TRBV4-3|-|-|TRBJ2-1
TGCGCCAGCAGCCAAGTCGATCGGGTCAATGAGCAGTTCTTC
CASSQVDRVNEQFF
>TRBV19|TRBD2|few|TRBJ2-1
TGTGCCAGTAGTATCCGGACTAGCGGGGGGGCCTTTGAGCAGTTCTTC
CASSIRTSGGAFEQFF
>TRBV7-2|-|-|TRBJ1-3
TGTGCCAGCAGCTTTAAGGGAAGCTCTGGAAACACCATATATTTT
CASSFKGSSGNTIYF
>TRBV19|-|-|TRBJ2-7
TGTGCCAGTCGCGATACAGGCAACTCCTACGAGCAGTACTTC
CASRDTGNSYEQYF
>TRBV7-2|TRBD2|-|TRBJ2-7
TGTGCCGGCGCAATACTTCTAGCGGGGGGAGGCGAGCAGTACTTC
CAGAILLAGGGEQYF
>TRBV5-1|-|-|TRBJ2-2
TGCGCCAGCAGCCCCCGGACAGCTAACACCGGGGAGCTGTTTTTT
CASSPRTANTGELFF
>TRBV29-1|-|-|TRBJ1-4
TGCAGCGTTCGACAAAATAATGAAAAACTGTTTTTT
CSVRQNNEKLFF
>TRBV4-3|-|-|TRBJ1-2
TGCGCCAGCAGCCAAGATCTTTGGGCCGCCTATGGCTACACCTTC
CASSQDLWAAYGYTF
>TRBV2|TRBD1|-|TRBJ1-2
TGTGCCAGCAGGCTCCAGGGGGCGGGAGGCTACACCTTC
CASRLQGAGGYTF
>TRBV6-6|-|-|TRBJ1-2
TGTGCCAGCGGGGACATCCCCGGGATATATGGCTACACCTTC
CASGDIPGIYGYTF
>TRBV6-6|-|-|TRBJ2-7
TGTGCCAGCAGACGGGGGCCCTACGAGCAGTACTTC
CASRRGPYEQYF
>TRBV6-6|-|-|TRBJ2-7
TGTGCCAGCAGTTATTTGGAGGAGCAGTACTTC
CASSYLEEQYF
>TRBV27|-|-|TRBJ2-2
TGTGCCAGCAGTCCTCTAGGGGGAACCACCGGGGAGCTGTTTTTT
CASSPLGGTTGELFF
>TRBV12-5|-|-|TRBJ2-1
TGTGCTAGTGGTTTGGTGGAGGATGAGCAGTTCTTC
CASGLVEDEQFF
>TRBV9|TRBD1|-|TRBJ1-1
TGTGCCAGCAGCTTGACAGGGGGCAGGCAAGCTTTCTTT
CASSLTGGRQAFF
>TRBV6-1|TRBD1|-|TRBJ2-3
TGTGCCAGCAGTGAGAGGACAGGGGTAGATACGCAGTATTTT
CASSERTGVDTQYF
>TRBV7-6|-|-|TRBJ1-1
TGTGCCAGCAGCTTAAAGGGGAGTTCGCACACTGAAGCTTTCTTT
CASSLKGSSHTEAFF
>TRBV5-5|-|-|TRBJ1-3
TGTGCCAGCAGCTTAATAAGCTCTGGAAACACCATATATTTT
CASSLISSGNTIYF